This paragraph covers one T cell receptor (beta chain) sequence. Its cognate antigen is unknown. Sequenced by immunoSEQ multiplex PCR; TCRdb stores in-frame clones only, minus some. Of about 220,000 clones listed, approximately 83% are singletons. The data originate from a study of cytomegalovirus exposure and HLA in healthy donors. About the study: In a later analysis, the 120 or so validation repertoires were reported to have used the same platform as the 666 first-cohort repertoires.

Regarding the study as a whole: Under in vitro conditions, three CMV-associated chains were confirmed as specific for CMV antigens. The classifier reportedly diagnosed cytomegalovirus status with high sensitivity and specificity. Cytomegalovirus association was listed for approximately 160 TCR beta chains.

Germline values: CDR1 SNHLY, CDR2 FYNNEI. Trimming at V came to 3 bases and at J to 7 bases, leaving 4 bases not matched to a gene. There are 13 residues in the CDR3. The TCR sequence derives from a young woman in good health and CMV-seropositive. Sequencing input: PBMCs. The chain couples TRBV2 to TRBJ2-3; 7 bases align to TRBD2. The CDR3 loop reads CASSEGGENTQYF. CDR3 nucleotides: TGTGCCAGCAGTGAGGGAGGGGAAAATACGCAGTATTTT.